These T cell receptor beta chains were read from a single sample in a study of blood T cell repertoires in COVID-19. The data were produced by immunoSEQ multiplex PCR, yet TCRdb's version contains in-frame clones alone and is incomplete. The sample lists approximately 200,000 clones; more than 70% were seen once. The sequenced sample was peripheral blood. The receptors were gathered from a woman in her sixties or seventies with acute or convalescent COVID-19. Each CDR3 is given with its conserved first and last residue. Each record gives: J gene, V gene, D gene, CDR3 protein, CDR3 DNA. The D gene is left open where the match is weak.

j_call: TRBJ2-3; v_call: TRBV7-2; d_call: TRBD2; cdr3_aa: CASSLARTSSGLNTQYF; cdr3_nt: TGTGCCAGCAGCTTAGCCCGGACTAGTAGTGGGCTAAATACGCAGTATTTT
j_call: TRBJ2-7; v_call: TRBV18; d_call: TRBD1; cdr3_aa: CASSPVGQGAYEQYF; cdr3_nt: TGTGCCAGCTCACCGGTAGGACAGGGGGCCTACGAGCAGTACTTC
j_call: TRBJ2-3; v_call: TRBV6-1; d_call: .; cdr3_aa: CASSEGISLTDTQYF; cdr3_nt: TGTGCCAGCAGTGAAGGGATTAGCCTCACAGATACGCAGTATTTT
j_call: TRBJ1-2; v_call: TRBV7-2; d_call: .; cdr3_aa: CASSFRSGYGYTF; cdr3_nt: TGTGCCAGCAGCTTTAGGTCGGGTTATGGCTACACCTTC
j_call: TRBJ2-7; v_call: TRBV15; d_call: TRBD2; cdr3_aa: CATSRDRGLAPYYEQYF; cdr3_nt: TGTGCCACCAGCAGAGACCGGGGACTAGCGCCCTACTACGAGCAGTACTTC
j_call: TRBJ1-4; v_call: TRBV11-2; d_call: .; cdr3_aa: CASSLGQNNEKLFF; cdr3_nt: TGTGCCAGCAGCTTAGGACAGAATAATGAAAAACTGTTTTTT
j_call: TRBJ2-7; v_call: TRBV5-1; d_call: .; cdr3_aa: CASSLATDSYEQYF; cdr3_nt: TGCGCCAGCAGCTTAGCGACAGACTCCTACGAGCAGTACTTC
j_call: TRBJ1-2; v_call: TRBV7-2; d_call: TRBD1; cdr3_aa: CASSARTGRGVEGYTF; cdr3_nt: TGTGCCAGCAGCGCCCGGACAGGTCGGGGTGTAGAGGGCTACACCTTC
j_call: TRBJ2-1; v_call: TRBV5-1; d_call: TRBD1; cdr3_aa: CASSLTQGANEQFF; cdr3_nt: TGCGCCAGCAGCTTAACCCAGGGGGCCAATGAGCAGTTCTTC
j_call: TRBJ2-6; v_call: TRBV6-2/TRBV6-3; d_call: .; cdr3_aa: CASSYTGSGANVLTF; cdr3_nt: TGTGCCAGCAGTTACACAGGTTCTGGGGCCAACGTCCTGACTTTC
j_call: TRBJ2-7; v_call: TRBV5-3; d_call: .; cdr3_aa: CARSPRESQVGYEQYF; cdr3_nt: TGTGCCAGAAGCCCCCGGGAATCTCAGGTCGGCTACGAGCAGTACTTC